These T cell receptor beta chains were read from a single sample in a study of CD8+ T cells in alopecia areata. Measured with immunoSEQ multiplex PCR; TCRdb has only the in-frame clones, and not every one. The top ten hold more than 0.95% of the sample, which has a few hundred thousand clones, under 70% seen once. The sequencing here drew on CD4+ T cells sorted from blood, taken at week 0. The source is a human donor with alopecia areata. Each CDR3 is given with its conserved first and last residue. Fields, in order: D gene, J gene, CDR3 length, clone size, V gene, CDR3 protein, CDR3 DNA. D genes are given only for firm matches. Not every row has a clone size; where given, it reads once, few, many or a size class.

TRBD1 TRBJ1-1 14 . TRBV29-1 CSVERGQGSTEAFF TGCAGCGTTGAACGGGGACAGGGGAGCACTGAAGCTTTCTTT
. TRBJ2-7 13 . TRBV5-6 CASSLDRRGEQYF TGTGCCAGCAGCTTAGACCGCCGAGGGGAGCAGTACTTC
. TRBJ1-5 14 few TRBV30 CAWTQGPVGQPQHF TGTGCCTGGACCCAAGGGCCCGTGGGTCAGCCCCAGCATTTT
TRBD1 TRBJ1-1 13 . TRBV29-1 CSVGTVLNTEAFF TGCAGCGTAGGGACAGTCCTGAACACTGAAGCTTTCTTT
TRBD2 TRBJ2-3 16 . TRBV5-4 CASSPGLAGATDTQYF TGTGCCAGCAGCCCAGGACTAGCGGGGGCCACAGATACGCAGTATTTT
. TRBJ1-1 13 few TRBV5-1 CASSFRTEYPPFF TGCGCCAGCAGCTTCAGGACAGAATACCCGCCTTTCTTT
. TRBJ1-3 13 . TRBV5-6 CASKPGSGNTIYF TGTGCCAGCAAGCCGGGTTCTGGAAACACCATATATTTT
. TRBJ2-2 14 . TRBV7-9 CASSLRANTGELFF TGTGCCAGCAGCTTAAGAGCGAACACCGGGGAGCTGTTTTTT
. TRBJ2-6 15 few TRBV4-2 CASSQETAGANVLTF TGTGCCAGCAGCCAAGAGACGGCTGGGGCCAACGTCCTGACTTTC
. TRBJ2-7 12 . TRBV30 CAWRAPSAEQYF TGTGCCTGGAGGGCCCCTAGCGCAGAGCAGTACTTC
TRBD2 TRBJ2-7 15 few TRBV7-2 CASSLDGPGGYEQYF TGTGCCAGCAGCTTAGACGGTCCGGGAGGCTACGAGCAGTACTTC
TRBD1 TRBJ1-1 15 few TRBV6-6 CASSDPGKGATEAFF TGTGCCAGCAGTGACCCTGGGAAGGGGGCCACTGAAGCTTTCTTT
TRBD1 TRBJ1-2 15 . TRBV5-5 CASSPRTGDHYGYTF TGTGCCAGCAGCCCGCGGACAGGGGATCACTATGGCTACACCTTC
. TRBJ1-1 11 . TRBV30 CAWKVRTEAFF TGTGCCTGGAAGGTTAGGACTGAAGCTTTCTTT
. TRBJ1-2 14 few TRBV19 CASTPQSGVRGYTF TGTGCCAGTACCCCTCAGTCGGGAGTGAGAGGCTACACCTTC
. TRBJ2-2 14 . TRBV7-2 CASSLGAGTGELFF TGTGCCAGCAGTTTGGGAGCAGGCACCGGGGAGCTGTTTTTT
TRBD1 TRBJ2-7 14 once TRBV27 CASSFYRGVYEQYF TGTGCCAGCAGTTTCTACAGGGGTGTCTACGAGCAGTACTTC
. TRBJ2-5 13 . TRBV7-3 CASSFGAGETQYF TGTGCCAGCAGCTTTGGCGCGGGGGAGACCCAGTACTTC
. TRBJ2-7 14 . TRBV5-1 CASSLGQTSYEQYF TGCGCCAGCAGCTTGGGACAGACATCCTACGAGCAGTACTTC
TRBD2 TRBJ2-3 15 . TRBV7-2 CASSLVGGAPDTQYF TGTGCCAGCAGCTTAGTCGGGGGGGCCCCCGATACGCAGTATTTT
. TRBJ2-1 12 . TRBV27 CASSPVRGGQFF TGTGCCAGCAGCCCAGTCCGGGGAGGGCAGTTCTTC
. TRBJ1-1 13 . TRBV29-1 CSVERGQGTEAFF TGCAGCGTTGAAAGGGGCCAGGGCACTGAAGCTTTCTTT
. TRBJ2-5 16 . TRBV5-4 CASSFPGPKFQETQYF TGTGCCAGCAGCTTTCCGGGACCAAAATTCCAAGAGACCCAGTACTTC
. TRBJ2-7 12 . TRBV5-1 CASSLGFYEQYF TGCGCCAGCAGCTTGGGGTTCTACGAGCAGTACTTC
. TRBJ1-1 14 . TRBV30 CAWTRGAWNTEAFF TGTGCCTGGACCCGCGGGGCTTGGAACACTGAAGCTTTCTTT
TRBD1 TRBJ2-3 13 . TRBV5-6 CASSDRGPDTQYF TGTGCCAGCAGCGACAGGGGCCCAGATACGCAGTATTTT
. TRBJ1-6 15 . TRBV15 CATGNPGHFTSPLHF TGTGCCACGGGGAATCCGGGACACTTTACTTCACCCCTCCACTTT
. TRBJ1-2 14 . TRBV29-1 CSVVGRGGQYGYTF TGCAGCGTTGTGGGCCGGGGGGGCCAATATGGCTACACCTTC
. TRBJ2-1 13 few TRBV11-1 CASSLVRGNEQFF TGTGCCAGCAGCTTAGTCAGGGGCAATGAGCAGTTCTTC
. TRBJ2-5 13 few TRBV25-1 CASSGTVQETQYF TGTGCCAGCAGTGGGACAGTCCAAGAGACCCAGTACTTC
. TRBJ1-1 11 . TRBV19 CASMKLGGVFF TGTGCCAGTATGAAGCTCGGCGGGGTTTTCTTT
. TRBJ1-2 10 . TRBV29-1 CSVDNYGYTF TGCAGCGTTGATAACTATGGCTACACCTTC
. TRBJ2-5 12 . TRBV29-1 CSVDLYQETQYF TGCAGCGTTGACCTTTACCAAGAGACCCAGTACTTC
. TRBJ1-1 13 . TRBV19 CASRSYRFTEAFF TGTGCCAGTAGAAGCTACAGGTTCACTGAAGCTTTCTTT
. TRBJ1-4 12 . TRBV27 CASSPLGEKLFF TGTGCCAGCAGTCCCCTGGGTGAAAAACTGTTTTTT
. TRBJ2-5 13 . TRBV15 CATSRGGLETQYF TGTGCCACCAGCAGAGGAGGGTTAGAGACCCAGTACTTC
. TRBJ1-1 12 once TRBV7-9 CASSHRGTEAFF TGTGCCAGCAGCCACCGCGGCACTGAAGCTTTCTTT
. TRBJ2-2 12 . TRBV7-2 CASTPPPGELFF TGTGCCAGCACCCCTCCCCCCGGGGAGCTGTTTTTT
TRBD2 TRBJ2-3 13 . TRBV6-5 CASSPGGADTQYF TGTGCCAGCAGTCCCGGGGGGGCAGATACGCAGTATTTT
TRBD1 TRBJ2-3 16 . TRBV10-3 CAISARQGVSTDTQYF TGTGCCATCAGTGCCCGACAGGGAGTTAGCACAGATACGCAGTATTTT
. TRBJ2-2 13 . TRBV7-9 CASSKQGTGELFF TGTGCCAGCAGCAAACAGGGCACCGGGGAGCTGTTTTTT
TRBD1 TRBJ2-7 13 . TRBV6-1 CASSRDRTYEQYF TGTGCCAGCAGTAGGGACAGGACCTACGAGCAGTACTTC
TRBD2 TRBJ2-5 14 . TRBV25-1 CASSPSGGEETQYF TGTGCCAGCAGCCCTAGCGGGGGTGAAGAGACCCAGTACTTC
TRBD2 TRBJ2-1 13 . TRBV29-1 CSTPAGGHGEQFF TGCAGCACTCCAGCGGGGGGACACGGCGAGCAGTTCTTC
. TRBJ2-4 13 . TRBV14 CASSPAGWNIQYF TGTGCCAGCAGCCCCGCAGGGTGGAACATTCAGTACTTC
TRBD2 TRBJ2-7 11 . TRBV5-1 CASSRGVEQYF TGCGCCAGCAGTCGGGGGGTCGAGCAGTACTTC
TRBD1 TRBJ2-3 15 few TRBV5-4 CASSRDSFSTDTQYF TGTGCCAGCAGCCGGGACAGCTTTAGCACAGATACGCAGTATTTT
. TRBJ1-2 13 . TRBV15 CATSRSSYYGYTF TGTGCCACCAGCAGGAGCAGCTACTATGGCTACACCTTC
. TRBJ2-5 12 . TRBV29-1 CSVEQRQETQYF TGCAGCGTTGAACAGAGACAAGAGACCCAGTACTTC
. TRBJ1-5 15 . TRBV10-3 CASSYPGPLGQPQHF TGTGCCAGCAGTTACCCAGGTCCACTGGGTCAGCCCCAGCATTTT
. TRBJ1-1 15 . TRBV29-1 CSVTRAGGMYTEAFF TGCAGCGTTACCCGGGCCGGGGGCATGTATACTGAAGCTTTCTTT
. TRBJ2-7 14 . TRBV6-6 CASSPGAASYEQYF TGTGCCAGCAGCCCCGGGGCCGCATCCTACGAGCAGTACTTC
. TRBJ1-1 16 . TRBV5-1 CASSLGTTAMNTEAFF TGCGCCAGCAGCTTGGGGACGACAGCCATGAACACTGAAGCTTTCTTT
. TRBJ2-1 13 . TRBV30 CAWSGLRGTEQFF TGTGCCTGGAGTGGCCTCAGGGGTACTGAGCAGTTCTTC
TRBD1 TRBJ2-6 16 . TRBV2 CASHLNRGTGANVLTF TGTGCCAGTCATCTAAACAGGGGGACTGGGGCCAACGTCCTGACTTTC